This TCR beta chain is from a study of cytomegalovirus exposure and HLA in healthy donors. Background on the study: Earlier, 100 million to 120 million unique TCR beta sequences were recovered from about 200 million T cells by an analysis.

The CDR3 runs to 16 residues. Germline CDR1 is MNHEY and CDR2 is SMNVEV (reference sequence). V dropped 5 bases and J dropped 0; count of bases not matched to a gene: 5. This clone is judged medium-sized. Its antigen is not known. The PCR made use of 60 Vbeta and 13 Jbeta primers. Method: immunoSEQ multiplex PCR; TCRdb's copy keeps in-frame clones and lacks some. The table has fewer than 100,000 clones, over 75% seen once. Whole-study results and caveats: In a later analysis, an Asian-associated ancestry cluster reportedly showed fewer N-insertions than the approximately 700-donor mean. Across HLA loci, a later analysis found differing TCR association rates, with DRB1 most and HLA-C fewest.

Sequenced sample: PBMCs. This TCR was recovered from a female donor in good health and CMV-seronegative. V usage is TRBV27 and J usage is TRBJ2-1; 9 bases agree with TRBD1. CDR3 loop: CASSIGTGSSYNEQFF. The CDR3 DNA sequence: TGTGCCAGCAGTATCGGGACAGGGAGCTCCTACAATGAGCAGTTCTTC.